Described below is a single TCR beta chain sequence and its context. Its antigen is not known. PCR involved 60 Vbeta and 13 Jbeta primers. Generated by immunoSEQ multiplex PCR, the TCRdb table keeps only in-frame clones and is missing some. The sample consists of some 150,000 clones, 60% to 80% of them appearing once. Between the trimmed V and J ends, which lost 5 bases and 0 bases, there was a span of 17 bases. Germline CDR1 SNHLY, CDR2 FYNNEI. The CDR3 is made up of 17 amino acids. This sample was included in a study of cytomegalovirus exposure and HLA in healthy donors. Study-wide results and limits: Confirmation in vitro established that a few CMV-associated chains were specific for CMV antigens. TCR beta chains numbering 150 to 200 were designated cytomegalovirus-associated. Most subjects had HLA-A and HLA-B alleles reportedly predicted accurately by TCR beta sequences. Excluded were some V segments that proved indistinguishable, including TRBV6-2 and TRBV6-3.

The sample comprised PBMCs. The clonotype comes from a male donor in good health and CMV-seronegative. The chain joins TRBV2 to TRBJ1-5; the D gene is possibly TRBD1 (6 bases). The CDR3 protein is CASSHDKQGDSNQPQHF. CDR3 sequence (DNA): TGTGCCAGCAGTCATGATAAACAGGGAGATAGCAATCAGCCCCAGCATTTT.